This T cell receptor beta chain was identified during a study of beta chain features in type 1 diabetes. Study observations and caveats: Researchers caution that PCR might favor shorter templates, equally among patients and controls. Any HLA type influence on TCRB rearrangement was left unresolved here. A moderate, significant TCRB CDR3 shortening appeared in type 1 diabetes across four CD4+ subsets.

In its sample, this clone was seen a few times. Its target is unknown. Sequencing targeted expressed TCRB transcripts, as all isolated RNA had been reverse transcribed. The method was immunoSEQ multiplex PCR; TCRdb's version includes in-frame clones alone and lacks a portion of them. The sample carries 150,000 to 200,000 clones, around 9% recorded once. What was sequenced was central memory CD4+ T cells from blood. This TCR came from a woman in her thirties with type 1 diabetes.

The CDR3 DNA reads as TGTGCCAGCTCACCCTCCTCAGGCCCTAGCACAGATACGCAGTATTTT. Amino acid sequence: CASSPSSGPSTDTQYF. V and J are TRBV18 and TRBJ2-3, with unresolved D. Per germline, CDR1 KGHSH and CDR2 LQKENI. The V gene lost 3 bases and the J gene lost 0 bases, with 13 bases spanning the gap. The CDR3 covers 16 residues.